These 27 T cell receptor beta chains share one sample of origin, sequenced in a study of shared T cell receptors in the human thymus. The assay was immunoSEQ multiplex PCR, and TCRdb's table has in-frame clones only and misses some. This sample yields 720,000 or so clones, of which around 85% are seen a single time; over 0.008% belongs to the top ten. These same records also appear under a second study, on human thymus T cells.

Sequencing used thymocytes. These receptors were collected from a girl under three years old with a congenital heart defect.

J is TRBJ1-5 and V is TRBV4-1, with 8 bases that match TRBD1. Germline CDR1 and CDR2: MGHRA and YSYEKL. J gave up 7 bases and V 4 bases, and 3 bases lay outside the gene matches. CDR3 size: 13 residues. CDR3 loop: CASSPGGGQPQHF. The CDR3 DNA is TGCGCCAGCAGCCCAGGGGGCGGGCAGCCCCAGCATTTT.

This clone was counted once. In nucleotides, the CDR3 is TGTGCCAGCAGCTTATGGTCGCGGGGGTGGGTAGCGGGGACCTACGAGCAGTACTTC. Translated: CASSLWSRGWVAGTYEQYF. This chain connects TRBV7-2 to TRBJ2-7; TRBD2 matches 8 bases. The CDR3 has 19 amino acids. Germline loops: CDR1 SGHTA, CDR2 FQGNSA. V gave up 2 bases and J gave up 2 bases; unmatched junction bases: 17.

The chain carries TRBV28 and TRBJ2-2; no reliable D call. Per germline, CDR1 MDHEN and CDR2 SYDVKM. CDR3 length: 16 residues. With 1 base removed from V and 1 base from J, the gap between germline ends came to 10 bases. The CDR3: CASSLYVGVNTGELFF. CDR3 in DNA: TGTGCCAGCAGTTTATACGTAGGAGTGAACACCGGGGAGCTGTTTTTT. The full variable domain, its missing parts supplied by reference TRBV28 and TRBJ2-2, is DVKVTQSSRYLVKRTGEKVFLECVQDMDHENMFWYRQDPGLGLRLIYFSYDVKMKEKGDIPEGYSVSREKKERFSLILESASTNQTSMYLCASSLYVGVNTGELFFGEGSRLTVL.

A single count supports this clone. The chain is built from TRBV5-4 and TRBJ2-7; weak D call: TRBD2 (7 bases). Germline V lookup: CDR1 SGHNT, CDR2 YYREEE (reference sequence). The ends were cut back, 0 bases at V and 0 bases at J, with 10 bases in the middle. The CDR3 is 15 amino acids. CDR3 in DNA: TGTGCCAGCAGCTTGGCGGGGGGCCTCTCCTACGAGCAGTACTTC. Its translation: CASSLAGGLSYEQYF.

V is TRBV10-1 and J is TRBJ1-5; tentatively, D is TRBD1 (6 bases). Trimming removed 2 bases at V and 6 bases at J, with 14 bases between. Germline-derived CDR1 and CDR2 are WNHNN and SYGVQD (reference sequence). The CDR3 is 15 amino acids. The CDR3 bases are TGCGCCAGCAGTGAGAACAGGGAATGCTGTCAGCCCCAGCATTTT. The encoded protein is CASSENRECCQPQHF.

The J gene is TRBJ2-7, the V gene TRBV10-3; weak D call: TRBD2 (5 bases). Deletions cut 8 bases from V and 4 bases from J, with 18 bases between. Germline assignment: CDR1 ENHRY and CDR2 SYGVKD. The CDR3 is 14 amino acids. CDR3 sequence: CAIAHQRQNYEQYF. As DNA, the CDR3 is TGTGCCATCGCCCACCAGCGGCAAAATTACGAGCAGTACTTC.

This clone is a singleton in its sample. V is TRBV5-1 and J is TRBJ2-5; 7 bases map to TRBD1. The DNA matches TRBJ2-7 better at its end, which makes the J call doubtful. The length of the CDR3 is 14 residues. The germline V gene encodes CDR1 SGHRS and CDR2 YFSETQ. The CDR3 region is CASSIRGTAYEQYF. CDR3 coding DNA: TGCGCCAGCAGCATACGAGGGACAGCCTACGAGCAGTACTTC.

The J gene is TRBJ1-1, the V gene TRBV30; 7 bases map to TRBD1. Germline-derived CDR1 and CDR2 are GTSNPN and SVGIG (reference sequence). J gave up 3 bases and V 0 bases, and 7 bases lay outside the gene matches. The CDR3 spans 15 residues. CDR3 in DNA: TGTGCCTGGAGTGTACTAGGACAGGTCTACACTGAAGCTTTCTTT. This encodes CAWSVLGQVYTEAFF.

This clone was seen more than once but under ten times. The chain is built from TRBV4-1 and TRBJ1-6; maybe TRBD1 (6 bases). The CDR3 totals 17 residues. In germline, CDR1 is MGHRA, CDR2 YSYEKL. Deletions cut 4 bases from V and 9 bases from J, with 22 bases between. The CDR3 DNA follows: TGCGCCAGCAGCCTCCTATTAGGGCGCAGGGGAACTTCACCCCTCCACTTT. As protein: CASSLLLGRRGTSPLHF.

In DNA form, the CDR3 reads TGTGCCAGCAGACCTCACAGGGGGAGAAGGGAAAAACTGTTTTTT. As protein: CASRPHRGRREKLFF. J is TRBJ1-4 and V is TRBV6-1; 8 bases are a match to TRBD1. V shed 6 bases, J shed 8 bases, and the junction held 11 bases outside the gene matches. CDR1 and CDR2 (germline): MNHNS, SASEGT. This CDR3 contains 15 residues.

The rearrangement links TRBV4-3 to TRBJ2-1; 15 nucleotides match TRBD2. Germline lookup yields CDR1 LGHNA and CDR2 YSLEER. V was pared by 0 bases and J by 3 bases, with 15 bases of the junction left unmatched. There are 22 residues in the CDR3. CDR3 in DNA: TGCGCCAGCAGCCAAGAAGTTCGAGGACTAGCGGGGGGGCCCTCTCTCTACAATGAGCAGTTCTTC. Translation gives CASSQEVRGLAGGPSLYNEQFF.

The chain recombines TRBV10-3 with TRBJ1-1; 7 bases line up with TRBD1. Germline assignment: CDR1 ENHRY and CDR2 SYGVKD. Unmatched junction bases numbered 7, after V lost 6 bases and J lost 12 bases. CDR3 length equals 11 residues. CDR3 DNA sequence: TGTGCCATCAGCGCTACAGGGGAGTCTTTCTTT. Amino acid sequence: CAISATGESFF.

This clone was counted once. CDR3: CSVEKGGETGPMNTEAFF. In DNA form, the CDR3 reads TGCAGCGTTGAGAAAGGGGGAGAGACAGGCCCCATGAACACTGAAGCTTTCTTT. V and J are TRBV29-1 and TRBJ1-1; a weak D match, TRBD1 (6 bases). The germline V and J ends were trimmed by 3 bases and 0 bases, with 23 bases remaining between them. Germline CDR1 reads SQVTM; CDR2 reads ANQGSEA. This CDR3 contains 18 residues.

The chain uses TRBV6-1 and TRBJ1-5; TRBD1 aligns across 8 bases. With V trimmed by 3 bases and J by 7 bases, 14 bases remained unmatched. Germline V CDR1 and CDR2: MNHNS, SASEGT. This CDR3 contains 17 residues. The CDR3 sequence is CASSDGQGPLFGQPQHF. The CDR3 nucleotides read TGTGCCAGCAGTGACGGACAGGGCCCCCTGTTTGGGCAGCCCCAGCATTTT.

The chain joins TRBV4-1 to TRBJ1-5; maybe TRBD1 (5 bases). The V end was cut by 5 bases, the J end by 4 bases, with 21 bases between. In germline, CDR1 is MGHRA, CDR2 YSYEKL. The length of the CDR3 is 17 residues. The CDR3 sequence is CASSINQTVPVNQPQHF. The DNA for the CDR3 is TGCGCCAGCAGCATCAACCAGACAGTGCCTGTTAATCAGCCCCAGCATTTT.

This chain links TRBV19 with TRBJ2-3; a possible D gene is TRBD2 (5 bases). Germline V gene sequence: CDR1 LNHDA, CDR2 SQIVND (reference sequence). The CDR3 consists of 15 residues. V lost 10 bases to trimming and J lost 1 base, with 18 bases between them. The CDR3 here is CATTPPERGTDTQYF. The DNA for the CDR3 is TGTGCCACAACCCCTCCAGAGAGGGGCACAGATACGCAGTATTTT.

The count of this clone is one. The rearrangement uses TRBV28 and TRBJ1-1; 8 bases map to TRBD1. The CDR3 is 17 residues long. From germline, CDR1 is MDHEN and CDR2 SYDVKM. The V and J ends lost 6 bases and 11 bases, in that order; junction bases with no gene match: 23. The CDR3 region has the DNA TGTGCCAGCAGACCTATCCGATCGCCGGGACAGGACTTGGGGGCTTTCTTT. Amino acids: CASRPIRSPGQDLGAFF.

This sequence joins TRBV7-8 and TRBJ2-7, with D possibly being TRBD2 (5 bases). Trimming cost V 1 base and J 0 bases, with 13 bases left between them. Germline CDR1 SGHVS, CDR2 FQNEAQ. The CDR3 is 16 amino acids. CDR3 sequence reads: CASSLERDRSSYEQYF. CDR3 bases: TGTGCCAGCAGCTTAGAGAGGGATCGGAGCTCCTACGAGCAGTACTTC.

The chain employs TRBV5-1 and TRBJ2-2; TRBD1 is a possible D gene (5 bases). Germline CDR1 SGHRS, CDR2 YFSETQ. This CDR3 has 16 amino acids. Trimming removed 7 bases from V and 5 bases from J, with 21 bases in between. The CDR3 protein is CASHPVGPQTTGELFF. The CDR3 DNA reads as TGCGCCAGCCACCCGGTGGGGCCACAGACAACCGGGGAGCTGTTTTTT.

The J gene is TRBJ2-1, the V gene TRBV5-4, with unresolved D. CDR1 and CDR2 (germline): SGHNT, YYREEE (reference sequence). CDR3 length: 15 residues. Trimming pared 5 bases from V and 0 bases from J, leaving 12 bases between. The CDR3 protein is CASSSKVISYNEQFF. The CDR3 DNA reads as TGTGCCAGCAGTTCTAAAGTTATCTCCTACAATGAGCAGTTCTTC.

As DNA, the CDR3 is TGTGCCATCAGTGAGGGTAGGGCAGGGAATGAAAAACTGTTTTTT. Translation: CAISEGRAGNEKLFF. This chain links TRBV10-3 with TRBJ1-4, with D possibly being TRBD1 (5 bases). The CDR3 has 15 residues. Between the trimmed V and J ends, which lost 2 bases and 5 bases, there was a span of 12 bases. Germline V lookup: CDR1 ENHRY, CDR2 SYGVKD.

This sequence joins TRBV4-1 and TRBJ1-3, with D possibly matching TRBD1 (5 bases). This CDR3 has 17 residues. Trimming removed 4 bases from V and 0 bases from J, with 16 bases in between. Germline V gives CDR1 MGHRA, CDR2 YSYEKL. The CDR3 sequence is CASSPASQGPSGNTIYF. The CDR3 nucleotides are TGCGCCAGCAGCCCGGCGAGCCAGGGCCCCTCTGGAAACACCATATATTTT.

The CDR3 DNA reads as TGCGCCAGCAGCCAAGGAGCTCGGGGCAATCAGCCCCAGCATTTT. Protein product: CASSQGARGNQPQHF. The chain employs TRBV4-3 and TRBJ1-5; D uncertain. The germline V and J ends were trimmed by 1 base and 2 bases, with 9 bases remaining between them. The CDR3 loop spans 15 amino acids. Germline CDR1 LGHNA, CDR2 YSLEER.

The CDR3: CASSYAGGQETQYF. Written as DNA, the CDR3 is TGTGCCAGCAGCTACGCGGGGGGGCAGGAGACCCAGTACTTC. This sequence joins TRBV25-1 and TRBJ2-5; 9 bases agree with TRBD2. This CDR3 has 14 residues. The J segment lost 5 bases and the V segment lost 6 bases, leaving 7 bases of the junction unmatched. Germline-derived CDR1 and CDR2 are MGHDK and SYGVNS.

Only one count was recorded for this clone. V is TRBV5-1 and J is TRBJ1-2; TRBD1 might be the D (5 bases). The CDR3 loop spans 13 amino acids. Germline V lookup: CDR1 SGHRS, CDR2 YFSETQ. V was cut by 3 bases and J by 4 bases, with 10 bases left in between. CDR3 residues: CASSSSGSYGYTF. The CDR3 nucleotides are TGCGCCAGCAGCTCTTCAGGGTCCTATGGCTACACCTTC.

The rearrangement joins TRBV7-8 to TRBJ2-1; D might be TRBD2 (5 bases). CDR1 and CDR2 from the germline V gene are SGHVS and FQNEAQ. The V end lost 5 bases, the J end lost 4 bases, and 24 bases lay between the germline ends. The CDR3 loop spans 18 amino acids. CDR3 DNA sequence: TGTGCCAGCAGCCATAAACGGGGTCTCCCGTGGGGATACAATGAGCAGTTCTTC. Protein product: CASSHKRGLPWGYNEQFF.

This rearrangement joins TRBV9 to TRBJ1-1, with a possible D match to TRBD1 (5 bases). CDR3 size: 17 residues. Per the germline V gene, CDR1 is SGDLS and CDR2 is YYNGEE. Deletions cut 4 bases from V and 3 bases from J, with 22 bases between. Written as DNA, the CDR3 is TGTGCCAGCAGCCACAAGGGGATTGCCGGTGCTGACACTGAAGCTTTCTTT. This encodes CASSHKGIAGADTEAFF.